This is a list of T cell receptor beta chains from one sample in a study of immune evolution from preneoplasia to lung adenocarcinoma. Profiling relied on immunoSEQ multiplex PCR, and the TCRdb table lists in-frame clones only, not all of them. Of about 4,800 clones listed, roughly 88% are singletons. Sample: FFPE lung adenocarcinoma in situ tissue. The receptors shown here come from a person between 70 and 80 years old with lung adenocarcinoma. Both conserved end residues are part of each CDR3. A D gene is named only where the DNA matches it firmly. Rows may omit the clone size; those that give it use once, few, many or a size class.

D	V	J	size	CDR3	DNA
NA	TRBV27	TRBJ1-5	once	CASSFGGNYQPQHF	TGTGCCAGCAGTTTTGGGGGGAACTATCAGCCCCAGCATTTT
NA	TRBV14	TRBJ2-7	NA	CASSRRGTYEQYF	TGTGCCAGCAGCCGAAGGGGGACCTACGAGCAGTACTTC
NA	TRBV28	TRBJ2-3	NA	CASSSYRDTDTQYF	TGTGCCAGCAGTTCTTACAGGGACACAGATACGCAGTATTTT
NA	TRBV19	TRBJ2-5	once	CASSAPGESETQYF	TGTGCCAGTAGTGCCCCCGGGGAGTCCGAGACCCAGTACTTC
NA	TRBV30	TRBJ1-3	NA	CAWTGPSGNTIYF	TGTGCCTGGACCGGCCCCTCTGGAAACACCATATATTTT
TRBD2	TRBV11-3	TRBJ2-7	NA	CASSLDFPSGRGYEQYF	TGTGCCAGCAGCTTAGATTTCCCTAGCGGGAGAGGCTACGAGCAGTACTTC
NA	TRBV19	TRBJ2-3	NA	CASMADRTDTQYF	TGTGCCAGTATGGCCGATAGAACAGATACGCAGTATTTT
NA	TRBV11-2	TRBJ2-4	NA	CASSLGASGLDIQYF	TGTGCCAGCAGCTTAGGGGCATCGGGGTTGGACATTCAGTACTTC
NA	TRBV9	TRBJ2-2	NA	CASSVGGTGELFF	TGTGCCAGCAGCGTAGGAGGCACCGGGGAGCTGTTTTTT
TRBD1	TRBV18	TRBJ2-7	NA	CASSPGTGDYEQYF	TGTGCCAGCTCACCGGGGACAGGGGACTACGAGCAGTACTTC
NA	TRBV4-1	TRBJ2-7	NA	CASSQEPRAPYEQYF	TGCGCCAGCAGCCAAGAGCCCCGGGCCCCCTACGAGCAGTACTTC
TRBD1	TRBV9	TRBJ1-1	NA	CASSATGAQVTEAFF	TGTGCCAGCAGCGCGACAGGGGCGCAGGTCACTGAAGCTTTCTTT
NA	TRBV10-3	TRBJ2-7	NA	CAISESTAAREQYF	TGTGCCATCAGTGAAAGTACGGCGGCCAGGGAGCAGTACTTC
TRBD1	TRBV5-1	TRBJ1-2	once	CASSKGQGEGYTF	TGCGCCAGCAGCAAGGGACAGGGGGAAGGCTACACCTTC
TRBD1	TRBV7-2	TRBJ1-5	few	CASSEQGIGNQPQHF	TGTGCCAGCAGTGAACAGGGGATTGGCAATCAGCCCCAGCATTTT
TRBD2	TRBV6-5	TRBJ2-5	NA	CASSYTSGSRETQYF	TGTGCCAGCAGTTACACTAGCGGGAGTCGTGAGACCCAGTACTTC
NA	TRBV13	TRBJ2-3	NA	CASSLGPQPDTQYF	TGTGCCAGCAGCTTAGGTCCCCAGCCAGATACGCAGTATTTT
NA	TRBV5-1	TRBJ2-5	NA	CASSRMTGIQETQYF	TGCGCCAGCAGCAGAATGACAGGTATCCAAGAGACCCAGTACTTC
TRBD2	TRBV7-2	TRBJ2-7	few	CASSSSAGGYEQYF	TGTGCCAGCAGCTCCTCGGCGGGGGGGTACGAGCAGTACTTC
NA	TRBV7-2	TRBJ2-1	once	CASSFPTRNEQFF	TGTGCCAGCAGCTTCCCGACGCGCAATGAGCAGTTCTTC
NA	TRBV19	TRBJ1-5	NA	CASSPPYGPQHF	TGTGCCAGTAGTCCACCCTACGGGCCCCAGCATTTT
NA	TRBV10-3	TRBJ2-6	NA	CAINSGANVLTF	TGTGCCATAAACTCTGGGGCCAACGTCCTGACTTTC
TRBD2	TRBV28	TRBJ2-7	NA	CASSLMEGLAPNEQYF	TGTGCCAGCAGTTTAATGGAGGGACTAGCCCCCAACGAGCAGTACTTC
TRBD1	TRBV27	TRBJ1-1	few	CASSLFGQGEAFF	TGTGCCAGCAGTTTATTCGGACAGGGGGAAGCTTTCTTT
TRBD2	TRBV28	TRBJ2-1	NA	CASSLYSGRVDEQFF	TGTGCCAGCAGTTTATATAGCGGGAGGGTTGATGAGCAGTTCTTC
NA	TRBV6-5	TRBJ1-2	NA	CASREGGPNYGYTF	TGTGCCAGCAGAGAAGGGGGACCTAACTATGGCTACACCTTC
TRBD2	TRBV7-9	TRBJ2-3	NA	CASSLAAGGDTDTQYF	TGTGCCAGCAGCTTAGCAGCGGGAGGAGACACAGATACGCAGTATTTT
NA	TRBV28	TRBJ1-2	NA	CASSPLGPDYGYTF	TGTGCCAGCAGTCCGCTGGGGCCCGACTATGGCTACACCTTC
TRBD1	TRBV29-1	TRBJ2-1	NA	CSLTGGSSKGEQFF	TGCAGCCTTACAGGGGGGAGTTCGAAGGGTGAGCAGTTCTTC
TRBD1	TRBV15	TRBJ2-7	NA	CATSIDRGPYEQYF	TGTGCCACCAGCATTGACAGGGGGCCCTACGAGCAGTACTTC
NA	TRBV2	TRBJ2-7	NA	CASSERTYEQYF	TGTGCCAGCAGTGAACGGACCTACGAGCAGTACTTC
NA	TRBV19	TRBJ1-4	NA	CASSPRWVDEKLFF	TGTGCCAGTAGTCCAAGATGGGTTGATGAAAAACTGTTTTTT
NA	TRBV6-5	TRBJ1-5	NA	CASSYNSGAGQPQHF	TGTGCCAGCAGTTACAACTCAGGCGCAGGGCAGCCCCAGCATTTT
TRBD1	TRBV7-2	TRBJ2-7	NA	CASSLAGQGAHEQYF	TGTGCCAGCAGCTTAGCGGGACAGGGGGCACACGAGCAGTACTTC
NA	TRBV7-8	TRBJ2-7	NA	CASSLPPGGPYEQYF	TGTGCCAGCAGCTTACCACCCGGGGGACCCTACGAGCAGTACTTC
NA	TRBV15	TRBJ1-1	NA	CATSRAGLGKTEAFF	TGTGCCACCAGCAGGGCTGGATTGGGTAAGACTGAAGCTTTCTTT
TRBD2	TRBV7-9	TRBJ2-1	NA	CASSIPGLENNEQFF	TGTGCCAGCAGCATTCCGGGACTAGAAAACAATGAGCAGTTCTTC
NA	TRBV4-1	TRBJ1-5	NA	CASSQARANQPQHF	TGCGCCAGCAGCCAAGCGAGAGCAAATCAGCCCCAGCATTTT
NA	TRBV28	TRBJ2-2	NA	CASTTTGRLDTGELFF	TGTGCCAGCACCACCACCGGGAGACTGGACACCGGGGAGCTGTTTTTT
NA	TRBV6-4	TRBJ2-1	NA	CASSVVHRDYEQFF	TGTGCCAGCAGTGTGGTCCACAGGGACTATGAGCAGTTCTTC
NA	TRBV5-1	TRBJ2-5	NA	CASSLTATSEKTQYF	TGCGCCAGCAGCTTGACGGCGACTAGTGAAAAGACCCAGTACTTC
NA	TRBV6-1	TRBJ1-1	NA	CASSFVLTEAFF	TGTGCCAGCAGTTTCGTCCTCACTGAAGCTTTCTTT
TRBD2	TRBV6-1	TRBJ2-5	NA	CASSEGASGTRGTQYF	TGTGCCAGCAGTGAGGGGGCTAGCGGGACTCGGGGGACCCAGTACTTC
TRBD1	TRBV10-3	TRBJ2-5	NA	CAISQRGTDNQETQYF	TGTGCCATCAGTCAGAGGGGGACAGATAACCAAGAGACCCAGTACTTC
NA	TRBV5-6	TRBJ2-7	NA	CASSLAYEQYF	TGTGCCAGCAGCCTCGCATACGAGCAGTACTTC
NA	TRBV9	TRBJ2-5	few	CASSVDSGAGETQYF	TGTGCCAGCAGCGTAGACTCGGGAGCTGGGGAGACCCAGTACTTC
NA	TRBV5-4	TRBJ2-7	NA	CASSWGRDEQYF	TGTGCCAGCAGCTGGGGACGGGACGAGCAGTACTTC
TRBD1	TRBV18	TRBJ2-3	NA	CASSPIWDRERLRADTQYF	TGTGCCAGCTCACCAATTTGGGACAGGGAGAGACTTAGGGCAGATACGCAGTATTTT
TRBD2	TRBV7-9	TRBJ2-2	NA	CASSLVRASGYTGELFF	TGTGCCAGCAGCTTAGTTAGGGCTAGCGGCTACACCGGGGAGCTGTTTTTT
NA	TRBV27	TRBJ1-2	NA	CASSSIRGGYGYTF	TGTGCCAGCAGTTCGATCAGGGGTGGATATGGCTACACCTTC
NA	TRBV15	TRBJ2-7	NA	CATSRAGEGSYEQYF	TGTGCCACCAGCAGAGCGGGAGAGGGGTCCTACGAGCAGTACTTC
TRBD2	TRBV9	TRBJ2-3	NA	CASSVSGSGADTQYF	TGTGCCAGCAGCGTTAGCGGGAGCGGAGCAGATACGCAGTATTTT
TRBD1	TRBV30	TRBJ1-5	NA	CASTQGASGNQPQHF	TGTGCCTCAACACAGGGGGCTTCTGGCAATCAGCCCCAGCATTTT
NA	TRBV28	TRBJ2-3	NA	CASSLLGFGGAVTDTQYF	TGTGCCAGCAGTTTATTGGGGTTTGGGGGGGCGGTTACAGATACGCAGTATTTT
NA	TRBV14	TRBJ2-1	NA	CASSLKKANNEQFF	TGTGCCAGCAGCCTCAAGAAGGCGAACAATGAGCAGTTCTTC
NA	TRBV9	TRBJ2-2	NA	CASSVGRVSTGELFF	TGTGCCAGCAGCGTAGGGAGGGTTTCAACCGGGGAGCTGTTTTTT
TRBD1	TRBV29-1	TRBJ1-1	NA	CSVTIGTGLGTEAFF	TGCAGCGTTACAATTGGGACAGGGTTGGGCACTGAAGCTTTCTTT